Sequencing of this T cell receptor (beta chain) was carried out in a study of blood T cell repertoires in COVID-19. Germline CDR1 SGHRS, CDR2 YFSETQ. Trimming took off 0 bases at V and 0 bases at J, with 10 bases between the two ends. The CDR3 spans 15 residues. Original handling: Estimates of nucleated cell counts were drawn from the amplification of reference gene primers. The repertoire was sequenced with immunoSEQ multiplex PCR; TCRdb's copy has only in-frame clones and lacks some. V, J and clone size were drawn from that table, and D and trimming were deduced from the DNA. The table shows about 110,000 clones, with roughly 85% occurring only once.

Material for sequencing was peripheral blood. The rearrangement links TRBV5-1 to TRBJ2-7; D might be TRBD1 (5 bases). The sequence was collected from a human donor in a cohort sampled during active COVID-19. DNA of the CDR3: TGCGCCAGCAGCTTGGTTACAGGTAGCTCCTACGAGCAGTACTTC. Amino acid sequence: CASSLVTGSSYEQYF.